This TCR beta chain was observed in a study of cytomegalovirus exposure and HLA in healthy donors (dated by TCRdb to about 2017). About the full investigation: An earlier analysis of 587 of the donors reported more than 250 Gb of sequence data and 120 million or so unique TCR beta sequences from some 180 million T cells. Both class I and class II loci were covered by HLA typing, at four-digit resolution. The later analysis used no new phenotypic data to find candidate immune exposures, relying instead on TCR beta sequences and their occurrence across donors. High-throughput TCR immunosequencing, statistical association of individual TCRs with disease status, and machine learning were combined to predict cytomegalovirus infection status. About 5 DR-DQ haplotypes were handled as single units for association and clustering, since linkage in the cohort was strong. An early release covering more than 500 HLA-typed donors comprised 300 to 350 gigabases of sequencing data and tens of millions of unique TCR sequences. A separate validation cohort of about 110 different subjects was used in addition to the roughly 700-subject first cohort. A later genetic analysis used genome-wide SNP genotypes for about 60% of the roughly 700 donors, treating that subset as a discovery cohort. Donor age, sex, ethnicity and CMV serostatus were compiled alongside the repertoire data. Typing coverage varied by locus: roughly 629-630 donors for A, B, C, DRB1 and DQB1; roughly 510 for DQA1; more than 600 for DPA1; approximately 450 for DPB1. Among the roughly 390 genotyped donors, approximately 81% belonged to the genetic ancestry cluster associated with self-reported Caucasian donors. To decide whether each TCR beta V gene segment behaved as functional or pseudogenic, an earlier analysis of over 500 of the donors relied on high-throughput TCR beta sequencing. A later analysis re-examined previously published TCR beta repertoires from about 670 donors and added high-resolution HLA genotyping to investigate patterns of TCR occurrence. All discovery cohort repertoires had been generated on a single sequencing platform. The study aimed to test whether cataloging public T cell receptors could reveal signatures of past pathogen exposure. Across around 400 genotyped donors of the cohort, an average of roughly 200,000 unique TCR beta nucleotide sequences per donor were sequenced, and 15% to 20% of those sequences were non-productive. The T cell repertoires of some 670 subjects were profiled by immunosequencing and related to cytomegalovirus serostatus. Overall study outcomes, separate from this receptor: Because the 87-base-pair reads could not distinguish some IMGT-functional V segments, including TRBV6-2 and TRBV6-3, those segments were excluded. A further reported finding was that TCR beta sequences accurately predicted the HLA-A and HLA-B alleles for most subjects in the first cohort. Linkage disequilibrium might explain the correlated functional status among segregating V segments, but an unknown experimental factor could not be excluded. Most CMV-associated TCR beta chains appeared to be HLA-restricted in a later analysis, and the HLA associations seemed to be driven largely by CMV exposure. A cluster of highly shared sequence variants was judged likely to represent a technical artifact of the sequencing pipeline. Compared with equally common non-associated chains, HLA-associated TCR beta chains in a later analysis were more clonally expanded and had lower generation probabilities. Because counts were too low, more than 15 rarely observed V segments, including chromosome 9 orphons, were excluded from the earlier analysis of some 590 of the donors. Most TCR sequences were seen in very few donors, while some public TCRs were found in many individuals. Because HLA typing was unavailable for some donors at each locus, only the typed subset was used in association tests. According to a later analysis, TCR association rates differed among HLA loci, with DRB1 alleles showing the most associated TCRs and HLA-C alleles showing the fewest. A later analysis associated about 17,000 TCR beta sequences with specific HLA alleles at a false discovery rate of 0.05. The cohort was sequenced for TCR beta chains only, and without alpha or paired-chain data the features that could be detected were limited. An earlier analysis of approximately 600 of the donors showed that most TCR beta V segments appeared in productive rearrangements either about 87% or about 30% of the time, which broadly matched IMGT annotations. Several of the top co-occurrence clusters appeared to be linked to parvovirus B19, influenza, CMV and Epstein-Barr virus, according to a later analysis. Sequencing depth was assumed to be roughly uniform across donors in the presence/absence analyses, though that assumption may not hold. Compared with the roughly 710-donor mean, donors in an Asian-associated ancestry cluster had fewer N-insertions in productive TCRs, according to a later genetic analysis. In vitro tests confirmed that a few of the cytomegalovirus-associated TCR beta chains recognize cytomegalovirus antigens. CMV serostatus was the only immune exposure information available for the cohort. An association between a missense DCLRE1C variant and V-gene and J-gene trimming of TCR beta chains was found in a later genetic analysis and replicated in an independent cohort. The study listed 150 to 200 TCR beta chains as associated with cytomegalovirus. Strong co-occurrence of HLA alleles, especially DR and DQ, made assigning TCR associations to individual alleles difficult. The authors suggested that the approach could potentially be extended to other disease states and immunological phenotypes. The classifier was reported to diagnose cytomegalovirus status with high specificity and sensitivity in both the original cohort and the validation cohort.

From V the trimming removes 4 bases and from J it removes 6 bases, while the gene matches leave 11 bases of the junction unaccounted for. The CDR3 runs 16 residues from the cysteine to the phenylalanine. Solely the CDR3 DNA is kept, with 48 bases framed from the first base. Based on the germline V gene (reference sequence), the CDR1 and CDR2 sequences are SGHNT and YYREEE. The cohort consisted of approximately 690 healthy bone marrow donors. At the time of sampling, every cohort member was nominally healthy, though immune exposures that went unrecorded were likely present. The donor tested CMV seronegative, placing the donor among the 300 to 400 seronegative members of the cohort. Each donor provided a peripheral blood sample, and peripheral blood mononuclear cells were used for TCR beta sequencing. Genomic DNA extraction from the blood cell samples was performed with the Qiagen DNeasy Blood Extraction Kit.

This clone has just a few counts. The antigen it binds to is not known. No base quality values were provided; no much bigger clone lies one nucleotide off. To prepare the library, the immunoSEQ multiplex PCR assay was applied. For the multiplex PCR, a mixture combining 60 forward primers for TCR Vbeta segments and 13 reverse primers for TCR Jbeta segments was used. Amplification of the CDR3 region of rearranged TCR beta genes was performed with a multiplex PCR assay on genomic DNA. On the Illumina HiSeq System, the amplified TCR beta libraries were sequenced as 87-base-pair reads. Regarding the original processing steps: A later analysis tallied roughly 76 million unique TCR beta chains across the 700 or so repertoires, and around 10 million of those chains were shared by two or more donors. A nearest-neighbor algorithm error-corrected the raw reads and collapsed the reads into unique sequences, merging closely related sequences to remove PCR and sequencing errors. To assign V, D and J gene segments, CDR3 sequences were aligned to IMGT reference sequences. For a sequence to be retained, a match of at least six nucleotides to both a V gene segment and a J gene segment was required. Rearrangements were classified as productive when the CDR3 lacked stop codons and remained in frame with V and J, and all other rearrangements were classified as non-productive. Following IMGT convention, CDR3 was defined as the stretch from the second conserved V-encoded cysteine to the conserved J-encoded phenylalanine. Sequences without an unambiguous match to a single V gene segment were excluded from the earlier analysis of approximately 600 of the donors. An earlier analysis of fewer than 650 of the donors classified V segments as functional when productive rearrangements were above 56.7% and as segregating when the standard deviation between donors was above 5%. A statistical classification framework was developed to diagnose cytomegalovirus status using the catalog of TCR beta chain sequences. V and J gene assignment, in a later analysis, came from comparing TCR nucleotide sequences with IMGT/GENE-DB human TR gene sequences. A later analysis assigned CDR3 sequences and most-parsimonious VDJ recombination scenarios with the TCRdist pipeline. In a later analysis, each TCR beta chain was defined by its CDR3 amino acid sequence together with its V-gene family, and reads lacking a unique V-gene family were excluded. To address suspected cross-contamination and a sequencing artifact, a later analysis removed 450 to 700 highly shared, low-generation-probability nucleotide sequences. In a later analysis, a clonal expansion index was calculated for each public chain from normalized within-repertoire ranks of inferred template counts. In a later analysis, generation probabilities were computed using a VDJ recombination model fitted to out-of-frame rearrangements, and the results were checked against IGoR. Hypergeometric tests were used in a later analysis to score TCR-TCR, TCR-HLA and TCR-CMV co-occurrence, with a repertoire-size bias correction applied to the TCR pairs. To estimate false discovery rates, a later analysis permuted the HLA or CMV assignments 20 times. In a later analysis, co-occurring TCRs were grouped using DBSCAN, with TCRdist sequence similarity added in when clustering inside HLA-allele-positive subsets. For co-occurrence clustering, repertoires with fewer than 30,000 or more than 120,000 public chains were excluded, along with roughly 5 repertoires with anomalous nucleotide sharing. Imported from immuneACCESS, the table was reduced by TCRdb to in-frame sequences with V and J called. These copies leave out some clones; in studies compared against another copy, an unresolved V gene accounts for under half, and the cause of the remainder is not known. V, J and clone size reflect that table, while D and trimming were determined from the DNA. A total of tens of thousands of clones appear in this sample, approximately 68% of them only once. The top ten hold approximately 6% of the sample.

Sequencing was carried out using PBMCs. This clonotype originated in a man younger than 40 in good health and CMV-seronegative. Recombination joined TRBV5-4 with TRBJ2-3; 10 bases in the junction line up with TRBD2. This receptor carries the CDR3 CASSPEVLAGTDTQYF. The DNA is TGTGCCAGCAGCCCTGAGGTACTAGCGGGGACGGATACGCAGTATTTT.